This entry lists 12 T cell receptor beta chains sequenced from one sample in a study of cytotoxic CD8 clonotypes in ibrutinib-treated CLL. Some clones are missing from TCRdb's copy, which holds only in-frame ones; the method was immunoSEQ multiplex PCR. This table has around 150,000 clones, 65% to 85% appearing once. Material: PBMCs, obtained after 36 months of ibrutinib treatment. The origin of the receptors is a human donor with chronic lymphocytic leukemia.

The chain carries TRBV7-8 and TRBJ2-7; possible D gene TRBD2, 5 bases. V was cut by 1 base and J by 4 bases, with 17 bases left in between. Germline V gives CDR1 SGHVS, CDR2 FQNEAQ. The CDR3 is 16 amino acids. The CDR3 nucleotides read TGTGCCAGCAGCTTAGTAAGGTTGGGCGGGCTTTACGAGCAGTACTTC. It translates to CASSLVRLGGLYEQYF.

The rearrangement links TRBV27 to TRBJ1-1; TRBD1 matches at 9 bases. The CDR3 runs to 14 residues. Trimming cost V 5 bases and J 3 bases; bases outside gene matches: 4. CDR1 is MNHEY, CDR2 SMNVEV, per germline (reference sequence). CDR3 in DNA: TGTGCCAGCAGTGTCACAGGGGGCCACACTGAAGCTTTCTTT. Residues: CASSVTGGHTEAFF.

The rearrangement joins TRBV7-8 to TRBJ1-2; D unresolved. CDR1 and CDR2 (germline): SGHVS, FQNEAQ. This CDR3 spans 16 amino acids. Between the trimmed V and J ends, which lost 5 bases and 11 bases, there was a span of 27 bases. CDR3 DNA: TGTGCCAGCAGCCCGTTTGGGGATCCGAACCAGTTGTGGTACACCTTC. It translates to CASSPFGDPNQLWYTF.

The CDR3 loop is CASSRFHRVSGELFF. The DNA for the CDR3 is TGTGCCAGCAGCCGATTTCACAGGGTTTCCGGGGAGCTGTTTTTT. This chain connects TRBV11-2 to TRBJ2-2; D might be TRBD1 (6 bases). Germline V gene lookup returns CDR1 SGHAT and CDR2 FQNNGV. The CDR3 is 15 amino acids. V shed 5 bases and J shed 6 bases, with 16 bases lying between them.

This clone was recorded only once. The genes are TRBV7-9 and TRBJ2-3, with a weak D call TRBD2 (5 bases). There are 16 residues in the CDR3. The V end was cut by 5 bases, the J end by 3 bases, with 18 bases between. CDR1 is SEHNR and CDR2 is FQNEAQ in the germline V gene (reference sequence). The CDR3 nucleotides are TGTGCCAGCAGCAACGCGGCGGGCGCTGGGACAGATACGCAGTATTTT. It specifies CASSNAAGAGTDTQYF.

This rearrangement joins TRBV19 to TRBJ1-5; D may be TRBD1 (6 bases). The CDR3 runs 15 residues. Germline values: CDR1 LNHDA, CDR2 SQIVND (reference sequence). Trimming pared 0 bases from V and 4 bases from J, leaving 10 bases between. The CDR3 region is CASSIEGQYNQPQHF. The CDR3 nucleotides read TGTGCCAGTAGTATAGAAGGACAGTATAATCAGCCCCAGCATTTT.

The chain uses TRBV18 and TRBJ2-7; a possible D gene is TRBD2 (6 bases). Trimming left V 6 bases short and J 6 bases short, with 15 bases between. CDR1 is KGHSH, CDR2 LQKENI, per germline. The CDR3 loop spans 13 amino acids. The CDR3 DNA reads TGTGCCAGCTCCCGACAGCAGGGAGGCGAGCAGTACTTC. Its protein is CASSRQQGGEQYF.

In its sample, this clone was seen a few times. The gene calls are TRBV18 and TRBJ1-1; a possible D gene is TRBD1 (5 bases). Germline V CDR1 and CDR2: KGHSH, LQKENI. Trimming stripped 3 bases from V and 0 bases from J, with 11 bases between. CDR3 size: 15 residues. The DNA for the CDR3 is TGTGCCAGCTCACCCCCCGGGACTGTGAACACTGAAGCTTTCTTT. Its translation is CASSPPGTVNTEAFF.

The chain links TRBV9 to TRBJ1-1, with D perhaps TRBD1 (5 bases). CDR3 length equals 14 residues. V shed 0 bases and J shed 5 bases, with 11 bases lying between them. Germline V gene sequence: CDR1 SGDLS, CDR2 YYNGEE. DNA of the CDR3: TGTGCCAGCAGCGTAGACCAAGGGGAGACTGAAGCTTTCTTT. Protein: CASSVDQGETEAFF. Together with reference TRBV9 and TRBJ1-1, the CDR3 gives the full variable domain: DSGVTQTPKHLITATGQRVTLRCSPRSGDLSVYWYQQSLDQGLQFLIQYYNGEERAKGNILERFSAQQFPDLHSELNLSSLELGDSALYFCASSVDQGETEAFFGQGTRLTVV.

The DNA of the CDR3 is TGTGCCAGCAGCTTAGGATGGCAGGGGGTCCTCAATGAGCAGTTCTTC. Its protein is CASSLGWQGVLNEQFF. The chain recombines TRBV11-2 with TRBJ2-1; 7 nucleotides align to TRBD1. V lost 1 base to trimming and J lost 6 bases; unmatched junction nucleotides: 9. The V gene's germline CDR1 is SGHAT and CDR2 FQNNGV. The CDR3 runs 16 residues.

The rearrangement joins TRBV29-1 to TRBJ1-2; D not resolved. With 4 bases removed from V and 0 bases from J, the gap between germline ends came to 9 bases. In germline, CDR1 is SQVTM, CDR2 ANQGSEA. The CDR3 loop spans 13 amino acids. The CDR3 loop is CSVAGRANYGYTF. The CDR3 region has the DNA TGCAGCGTTGCGGGTCGGGCTAACTATGGCTACACCTTC.

This chain links TRBV11-2 with TRBJ1-1, with 7 bases aligning to TRBD1. Germline V gene data show CDR1 as SGHAT and CDR2 as FQNNGV. V gave up 4 bases and J gave up 6 bases; unmatched junction bases: 5. The CDR3 has 13 residues. In DNA, the CDR3 is TGTGCCAGCAGCTCGACAGGGTATTCTGAAGCTTTCTTT. Translation: CASSSTGYSEAFF.